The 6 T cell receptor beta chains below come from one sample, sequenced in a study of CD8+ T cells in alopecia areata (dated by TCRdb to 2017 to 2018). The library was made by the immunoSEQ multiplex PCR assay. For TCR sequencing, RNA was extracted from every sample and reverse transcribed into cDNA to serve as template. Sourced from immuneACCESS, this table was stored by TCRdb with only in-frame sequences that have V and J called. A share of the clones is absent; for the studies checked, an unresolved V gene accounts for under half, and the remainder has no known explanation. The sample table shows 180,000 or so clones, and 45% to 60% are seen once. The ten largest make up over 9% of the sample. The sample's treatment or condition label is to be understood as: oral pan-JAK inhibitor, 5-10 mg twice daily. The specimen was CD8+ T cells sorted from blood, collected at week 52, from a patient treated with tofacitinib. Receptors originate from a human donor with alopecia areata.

As DNA, the CDR3 is TGTGCCAGCAGCCCCAACGGGCCCTCCTACGAGCAGTACTTC. It specifies CASSPNGPSYEQYF. V usage is TRBV7-2 and J usage is TRBJ2-7, with no clear D. V gave up 5 bases and J gave up 0 bases, with 11 bases separating them. The CDR3 is made up of 14 amino acids. Germline V gives CDR1 SGHTA, CDR2 FQGNSA. The whole variable domain, remainder taken from reference TRBV7-2 and TRBJ2-7, is GAGVSQSPSNKVTEKGKDVELRCDPISGHTALYWYRQSLGQGLEFLIYFQGNSAPDKSGLPSDRFSAERTGGSVSTLTIQRTQQEDSAVYLCASSPNGPSYEQYFGPGTRLTVT.

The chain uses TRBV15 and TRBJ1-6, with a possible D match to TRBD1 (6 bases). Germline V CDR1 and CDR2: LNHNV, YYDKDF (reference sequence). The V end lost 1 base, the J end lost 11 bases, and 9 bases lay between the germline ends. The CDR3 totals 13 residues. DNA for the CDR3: TGTGCCACCAGCAGAGGGGACAATCCACCCCTCCACTTT. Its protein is CATSRGDNPPLHF.

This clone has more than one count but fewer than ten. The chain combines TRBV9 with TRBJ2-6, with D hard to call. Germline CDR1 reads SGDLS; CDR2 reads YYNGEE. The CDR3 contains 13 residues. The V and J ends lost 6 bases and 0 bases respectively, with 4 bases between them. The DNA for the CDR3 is TGTGCCAGCACGAACTCTGGGGCCAACGTCCTGACTTTC. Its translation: CASTNSGANVLTF.

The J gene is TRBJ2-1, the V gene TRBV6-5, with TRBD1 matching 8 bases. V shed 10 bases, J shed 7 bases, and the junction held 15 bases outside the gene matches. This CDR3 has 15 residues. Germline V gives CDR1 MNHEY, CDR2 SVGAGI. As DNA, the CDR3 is TGTGCCACCGCCTTACAGGGGGATAACTCGAATGAGCAGTTCTTC. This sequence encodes CATALQGDNSNEQFF.

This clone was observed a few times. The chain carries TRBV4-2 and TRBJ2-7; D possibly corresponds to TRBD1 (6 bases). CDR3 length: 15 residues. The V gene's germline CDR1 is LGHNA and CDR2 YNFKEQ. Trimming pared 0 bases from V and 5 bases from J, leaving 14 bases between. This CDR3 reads CASSQELHRDHEQYF. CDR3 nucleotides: TGTGCCAGCAGCCAAGAATTGCACAGGGACCACGAGCAGTACTTC.

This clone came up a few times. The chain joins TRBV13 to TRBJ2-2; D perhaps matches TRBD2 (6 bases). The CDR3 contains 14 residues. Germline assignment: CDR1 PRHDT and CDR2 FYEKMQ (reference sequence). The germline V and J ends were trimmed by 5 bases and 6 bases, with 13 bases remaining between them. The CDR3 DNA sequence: TGTGCCAGCAGCATGAGACTAGACCCCGGGGAGCTGTTTTTT. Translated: CASSMRLDPGELFF.